The next 18 T cell receptor beta chains were all read from a single sample in a study of T-cell reconstitution after alpha-beta-depleted transplantation in children. Preparing the TCRbeta library involved the use of unique molecular identifiers. From the PCR reads, TCRdb called clonotypes with MiXCR, one entry per CDR3 protein. The sample shows about 980,000 distinct CDR3 sequences, roughly 29% of them seen only once. The material sequenced was PBMCs, mostly from graft donor cells, taken 360 days after TCRalphabeta/CD19-depleted stem cell transplant. The receptors originated from a boy under two years old who had a stem cell transplant for SCID, so the T cells may come from the graft donor.

This clonotype was seen more than once but under ten times. V gene TRBV6-2 or TRBV6-3 combines with J gene TRBJ1-3; possibly TRBD1 for D (5 bases). The CDR3 is made up of 22 amino acids. Germline CDR1 MNHEY, CDR2 SVGEGT. With 8 bases removed from V and 4 bases from J, the gap between germline ends came to 39 bases. In DNA form, the CDR3 reads TGTGCCAGCCTACAAGGGGTTCCCAGCCCTGAAGGTCCATGGGTTTCAGGAAACACCATATATTTT. Its protein is CASLQGVPSPEGPWVSGNTIYF.

This clonotype was counted ten times or more. The chain joins TRBV11-2 to TRBJ2-7, with 10 bases matching TRBD1. V shed 5 bases and J 7 bases; nucleotides not matched to a gene: 17. Per germline, CDR1 SGHAT and CDR2 FQNNGV. There are 17 residues in the CDR3. The CDR3 bases are TGTGCCAGCAGCACCTATTCCGGGACAGGGGTTACTAGGGAGCAGTACTTC. This translates into CASSTYSGTGVTREQYF.

The chain joins TRBV5-1 to TRBJ2-1; D is undetermined. This CDR3 contains 14 residues. V was trimmed by 2 bases and J by 2 bases, leaving 8 bases between them. Looked up from germline, CDR1 is SGHRS and CDR2 is YFSETQ. The CDR3 DNA reads TGCGCCAGCAGCTTCAAGGAGACCTACAATGAGCAGTTCTTC. This encodes CASSFKETYNEQFF.

The chain combines TRBV7-2 with TRBJ2-7; maybe TRBD1 (5 bases). Germline CDR1 reads SGHTA; CDR2 reads FQGNSA. V was pared by 1 base and J by 4 bases, with 14 bases between. This CDR3 comprises 15 residues. The DNA for the CDR3 is TGTGCCAGCAGCTTAGAGCCAGGGTTCTGGTACGAGCAGTACTTC. This gives the protein CASSLEPGFWYEQYF.

This clonotype was picked up one time. A read error is likely, as this CDR3 ends without the conserved phenylalanine or tryptophan. The V and J genes are TRBV3-1 and TRBJ2-7; perhaps TRBD1 as D (6 bases). The germline CDR1 and CDR2 sequences are LGHDT and YNNKEL (reference sequence). The CDR3 is 13 amino acids. V lost 6 bases and J lost 3, with 12 bases in between. For the CDR3, the DNA is TGTGCCAGCAGTCGACAGGTGGGCTACGAGCAGTACTAC. Protein product: CASSRQVGYEQYY.

The chain employs TRBV5-1 and TRBJ2-1; 10 nucleotides align to TRBD2. The CDR3 is 16 residues long. From germline, CDR1 is SGHRS and CDR2 YFSETQ. With V trimmed by 3 bases and J by 6 bases, 9 bases remained unmatched. The CDR3 sequence: CASSSGSGGAFNEQFF. DNA of the CDR3: TGCGCCAGCAGCTCGGGGAGCGGGGGGGCATTCAATGAGCAGTTCTTC. The full variable domain, in which reference TRBV5-1 and TRBJ2-1 provide the parts outside the CDR3, is KAGVTQTPRYLIKTRGQQVTLSCSPISGHRSVSWYQQTPGQGLQFLFEYFSETQRNKGNFPGRFSGRQFSNSRSEMNVSTLELGDSALYLCASSSGSGGAFNEQFFGPGTRLTVL.

This rearrangement joins TRBV5-5 to TRBJ1-3; D gene ambiguous. V lost 2 bases and J 0 bases, leaving 12 bases between the germline ends. Germline V gene data show CDR1 as SGHKS and CDR2 as YYEKEE (reference sequence). The CDR3 consists of 16 residues. CDR3 sequence (DNA): TGTGCCAGCAGCTTTTTTGGGTCTACCTCTGGAAACACCATATATTTT. This codes for CASSFFGSTSGNTIYF.

This clonotype appeared many times. The chain combines TRBV5-1 with TRBJ2-1; 8 bases are a match to TRBD2. The CDR3 is 15 residues long. After removal of 0 bases from V and 3 bases from J, the junction contained 2 bases not matched to a gene. Looked up from germline, CDR1 is SGHRS and CDR2 is YFSETQ. The DNA of the CDR3 is TGCGCCAGCAGCTTGGGCGGGACTAGCTACAATGAGCAGTTCTTC. This encodes CASSLGGTSYNEQFF.

This clonotype was observed a few times. The chain joins TRBV20-1 to TRBJ1-1; 7 nucleotides agree with TRBD1. Germline V gives CDR1 DFQATT, CDR2 SNEGSKA (reference sequence). J was trimmed by 4 bases and V by 0 bases; bases with no gene match: 14. The CDR3 covers 17 residues. The CDR3 spells CSARDPNRGGVTTEAFF. The CDR3 nucleotides read TGCAGTGCTAGAGATCCAAACAGGGGAGGAGTAACCACTGAAGCTTTCTTT.

V gene TRBV12-3 or TRBV12-4 combines with J gene TRBJ1-6, with a tentative D call TRBD1 (5 bases). Trimming removed 3 bases from V and 10 bases from J, with 13 bases in between. This CDR3 contains 14 residues. CDR3 residues: CASSFGGRRSPLHF. The CDR3 nucleotides are TGTGCCAGCAGTTTTGGGGGACGGAGGTCACCCCTCCACTTT.

This clonotype was found many times. The rearrangement uses TRBV7-9 and TRBJ2-1, with a weak D call TRBD1 (6 bases). The V and J ends lost 2 bases and 5 bases respectively, with 16 bases between them. Germline V gene data show CDR1 as SEHNR and CDR2 as FQNEAQ (reference sequence). CDR3 length: 16 residues. CDR3 amino acids: CASSLTWRAGDNEQFF. The CDR3 DNA follows: TGTGCCAGCAGCTTAACCTGGCGGGCAGGGGACAATGAGCAGTTCTTC. Combining the CDR3 with reference TRBV7-9 and TRBJ2-1 gives the whole variable domain DTGVSQNPRHKITKRGQNVTFRCDPISEHNRLYWYRQTLGQGPEFLTYFQNEAQLEKSRLLSDRFSAERPKGSFSTLEIQRTEQGDSAMYLCASSLTWRAGDNEQFFGPGTRLTVL.

This chain connects TRBV4-1 to TRBJ2-1; D not resolved. Germline CDR1 reads MGHRA; CDR2 reads YSYEKL. The CDR3 is made up of 16 amino acids. Trimming cost V 4 bases and J 6 bases, with 19 bases left between them. The DNA of the CDR3 is TGCGCCAGCAGCCCCCTCTTCCCCCTGACGGGCAATGAGCAGTTCTTC. Its translation: CASSPLFPLTGNEQFF.

Many counts were recorded for this clonotype. The gene calls are TRBV4-3 and TRBJ2-3, with D possibly TRBD2 on 5 matching bases. Trimming took 7 bases from V and 2 from J, leaving 16 bases between them. Germline CDR1 LGHNA, CDR2 YSLEER. CDR3 length equals 15 residues. The CDR3 coding sequence is TGCGCCAGCAAAGTCGGACTGGGTCCCACAGATACGCAGTATTTT. Protein sequence: CASKVGLGPTDTQYF.

The chain recombines TRBV20-1 with TRBJ2-7; 7 nucleotides align to TRBD1. V was clipped by 6 bases and J by 2 bases; unmatched bases: 7. The CDR3 covers 13 residues. Germline-derived CDR1 and CDR2 are DFQATT and SNEGSKA (reference sequence). CDR3 bases: TGCAGTGCCCGACAGGGTCCTCCCTACGAGCAGTACTTC. It translates to CSARQGPPYEQYF.

The chain uses TRBV20-1 and TRBJ2-5, with D possibly being TRBD1 or TRBD2 (5 bases each). Germline V gene data show CDR1 as DFQATT and CDR2 as SNEGSKA (reference sequence). Trimming took 6 bases from V and 5 from J, leaving 13 bases between them. The CDR3 covers 12 residues. CDR3 region: CSAVGPHETQYF. The CDR3, as DNA: TGCAGTGCCGTGGGACCCCATGAGACCCAGTACTTC.

The chain uses TRBV11-2 and TRBJ1-1; D not resolved. Deletions cut 3 bases from V and 1 base from J, with 9 bases between. CDR3 length: 14 residues. CDR1 SGHAT and CDR2 FQNNGV come from the germline V gene. CDR3: CASSFVVGNTEAFF. Written as DNA, the CDR3 is TGTGCCAGCAGCTTTGTGGTAGGGAACACTGAAGCTTTCTTT.

This clonotype has just a few counts. This chain uses TRBV20-1 with TRBJ2-1; TRBD2 aligns across 8 bases. This CDR3 is 15 amino acids long. Germline V gives CDR1 DFQATT, CDR2 SNEGSKA (reference sequence). V trimming: 2 bases; J trimming: 7 bases; junction bases outside the gene matches: 10. For the CDR3, the DNA is TGCAGTGCTAGACCCCCGGGGGGGCCGGGGAATGAGCAGTTCTTC. It specifies CSARPPGGPGNEQFF.

This clonotype appeared a few times. The gene calls are TRBV11-2 and TRBJ2-2, with 7 nucleotides matching TRBD1. The V gene end was trimmed by 4 bases and the J gene end by 0 bases; junction bases not matched to a gene: 2. CDR1 and CDR2 from the germline V gene are SGHAT and FQNNGV. The length of the CDR3 is 15 residues. CDR3: CASSYRGANTGELFF. The DNA for the CDR3 is TGTGCCAGCAGCTACAGGGGAGCGAACACCGGGGAGCTGTTTTTT. The full variable domain, its missing parts supplied by reference TRBV11-2 and TRBJ2-2, is EAGVAQSPRYKIIEKRQSVAFWCNPISGHATLYWYQQILGQGPKLLIQFQNNGVVDDSQLPKDRFSAERLKGVDSTLKIQPAKLEDSAVYLCASSYRGANTGELFFGEGSRLTVL.